The sequence of this T cell receptor (beta chain) was determined in a study of prognosis after radiotherapy for stage I lung cancer. Overall study: Tumors proved to be squamous cell carcinoma in about 7 patients and represented adenocarcinoma in about 11. Radiotherapy was SBRT in 3 to 5 fractions with a biologically effective dose of at least 100 Gy. Several developed distant metastases after radiotherapy (median about 7 months), and some 15 had no significant progression.

The V gene's germline CDR1 is MNHNS and CDR2 SASEGT. CDR3 length: 15 amino acids. Starting from genomic DNA, TCR beta CDR3 was amplified through two-round multiplex PCR. First-round PCR employed TRBV- and TRBJ-specific primers for each gene. Via MiXCR, TCRdb re-called the multiplex PCR reads, giving one row per CDR3 protein. The table lists 20,000 to 30,000 distinct CDR3 sequences, around 38% of them singletons. Note on this clonotype: Its antigen is undetermined. A junction boundary mismatches the germline segment, possibly from a read error.

Study-wide points: Lower post-radiation Shannon entropy was seen in patients who went on to develop distant metastases.

This receptor was taken from a donor over 45 with non-small cell lung cancer. Sample: PBMCs, taken before or after stereotactic body radiation therapy (not recorded which). The chain is built from TRBV6-1 and TRBJ1-6; D is unresolved. The CDR3 here is CASMYESSYNSPLHF. The DNA of the CDR3 is TGTGCGAGCATGTACGAGAGCTCCTATAATTCACCCCTCCACTTT.